This T cell receptor (beta chain) was found in a study of T cell responses to AZD1222 COVID-19 vaccine. This CDR3 has 13 amino acids. Trimming cost V 5 bases and J 7 bases, with 12 bases left between them. Germline V lookup: CDR1 SQVTM, CDR2 ANQGSEA. TCRdb keeps only in-frame clones here, not all; method: immunoSEQ multiplex PCR. The data contain around 140,000 clones, 80% to 95% of them seen just once; the ten biggest clones take up 3.6%. The sequencing used peripheral blood, collected 28 days after the second AZD1222 dose. The TCR was taken from an adult who received the AZD1222 COVID-19 vaccine. The V and J genes are TRBV29-1 and TRBJ1-6, with D uncertain. Here the CDR3 DNA reads TGCAGCGTTAGGGTCCAGGAGAATTCACCCCTCCACTTT. It translates to CSVRVQENSPLHF.